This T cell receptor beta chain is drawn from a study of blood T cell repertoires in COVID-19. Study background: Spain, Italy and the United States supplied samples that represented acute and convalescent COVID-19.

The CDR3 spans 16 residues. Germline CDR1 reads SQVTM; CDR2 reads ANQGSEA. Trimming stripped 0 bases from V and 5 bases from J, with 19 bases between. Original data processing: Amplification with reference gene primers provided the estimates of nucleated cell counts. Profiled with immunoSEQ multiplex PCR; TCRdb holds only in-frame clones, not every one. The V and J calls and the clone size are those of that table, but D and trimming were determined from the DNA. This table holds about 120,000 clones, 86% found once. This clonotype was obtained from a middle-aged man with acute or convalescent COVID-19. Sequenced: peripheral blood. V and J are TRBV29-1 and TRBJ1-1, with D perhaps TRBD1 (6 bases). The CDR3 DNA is TGCAGCGTTGAAGATTCGGGGGGGCTGAGGTGGACTGAAGCTTTCTTT. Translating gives CSVEDSGGLRWTEAFF.